Described below is a single TCR beta chain sequence and its context. Only in-frame clones appear in the TCRdb table, and some are missing; sequencing was by immunoSEQ multiplex PCR. The table records fewer than 25,000 clones, roughly 85% of them present only once. This entry is derived from a study of PD-L1 blockade in urothelial cancer. The CDR3 extends over 15 amino acids. Trimming stripped 5 bases from V and 2 bases from J, with 15 bases between. Germline CDR1 reads MDHEN; CDR2 reads SYDVKM. The sample was PBMCs, taken around atezolizumab (anti-PD-L1) treatment. The gene calls are TRBV28 and TRBJ1-2, with D perhaps matching TRBD1 (5 bases). The receptor was derived from a man aged 50-60 years with urothelial cancer. CDR3 nucleotides: TGTGCCAGCAGTGGGACTGGGACCGCCAACTATGGCTACACCTTC. It encodes CASSGTGTANYGYTF.